Shown below are 30 T cell receptor beta chains from a single sample sequenced in a study of blood T cell repertoires in COVID-19. The assay was immunoSEQ multiplex PCR, and TCRdb's table has in-frame clones only and misses some. The sample has over 300,000 clones, around 84% seen once. Sequenced: PBMCs or T cells enriched from blood (not recorded which). These receptors all stem from a woman aged 18 to 35 who had recovered from COVID-19.

This chain connects TRBV10-3 to TRBJ2-1; 7 bases fit TRBD1. Germline CDR1 reads ENHRY; CDR2 reads SYGVKD. This CDR3 comprises 15 residues. V shed 6 bases and J 9 bases; nucleotides not matched to a gene: 14. Here the CDR3 DNA reads TGTGCCATCAGGAGCTCGACAGGGAGCCCGGGTGAGCAGTTCTTC. As protein: CAIRSSTGSPGEQFF.

This chain links TRBV11-1 with TRBJ1-6, with 7 bases identical to TRBD1. The ends lost 5 bases at V and 9 bases at J; junction bases unmatched: 7. CDR3 size: 14 residues. Germline V lookup: CDR1 SGHAT, CDR2 FQDESV (reference sequence). CDR3 loop: CASSRQGLGSPLHF. The CDR3 nucleotides are TGTGCCAGCAGCCGACAGGGCTTGGGTTCACCCCTCCACTTT.

The V call is TRBV29-1, the J call TRBJ2-3; the D gene is possibly TRBD1 (5 bases). The CDR3 runs to 16 residues. The germline CDR1 and CDR2 sequences are SQVTM and ANQGSEA. Trimming left V 0 bases short and J 3 bases short, with 16 bases between. CDR3: CSVEDPTGRGTDTQYF. The CDR3 region has the DNA TGCAGCGTTGAAGACCCAACAGGCCGAGGAACAGATACGCAGTATTTT.

The gene calls are TRBV9 and TRBJ2-1; 11 bases agree with TRBD2. Trimming took 4 bases from V and 8 from J; bases not matched to a gene: 11. CDR1 is SGDLS and CDR2 is YYNGEE in the germline V gene. This CDR3 spans 16 amino acids. DNA of the CDR3: TGTGCCAGCAGCCCCCTTATAGCGGGGGGGCCGCATGAGCAGTTCTTC. It codes for CASSPLIAGGPHEQFF. Full variable domain (missing parts from reference TRBV9 and TRBJ2-1): DSGVTQTPKHLITATGQRVTLRCSPRSGDLSVYWYQQSLDQGLQFLIQYYNGEERAKGNILERFSAQQFPDLHSELNLSSLELGDSALYFCASSPLIAGGPHEQFFGPGTRLTVL.

The chain links TRBV7-9 to TRBJ1-3; D not certain. CDR1 is SEHNR, CDR2 FQNEAQ, per germline (reference sequence). Trimming removed 3 bases at V and 4 bases at J, with 10 bases between. The CDR3 has 14 residues. The CDR3 loop reads CASSFLVQGNTIYF. CDR3 sequence (DNA): TGTGCCAGCAGCTTCTTGGTACAAGGAAACACCATATATTTT.

The CDR3 loop is CASSQGVGANTEAFF. For the CDR3, the DNA is TGCGCCAGCAGCCAAGGGGTGGGGGCAAACACTGAAGCTTTCTTT. V gene TRBV4-1 combines with J gene TRBJ1-1, with a possible D match to TRBD1 (6 bases). CDR1 and CDR2 from the germline V gene are MGHRA and YSYEKL. The V end was cut by 1 base, the J end by 2 bases, with 11 bases between. The CDR3 totals 15 residues.

This chain joins TRBV7-9 and TRBJ2-2; TRBD1 matches 9 bases. This CDR3 has 16 amino acids. J lost 7 bases, V lost 6 bases, and 12 bases had no gene match. Germline values: CDR1 SEHNR, CDR2 FQNEAQ (reference sequence). The CDR3 nucleotides read TGTGCCAGCAGGGCAGCCCGGGACAGGGTGATCGGGGAGCTGTTTTTT. Protein sequence: CASRAARDRVIGELFF.

This chain uses TRBV7-9 with TRBJ1-1; maybe TRBD1 (5 bases). The V gene lost 3 bases and the J gene lost 1 base, with 9 bases spanning the gap. This CDR3 comprises 14 residues. CDR1 SEHNR and CDR2 FQNEAQ come from the germline V gene (reference sequence). The CDR3 loop reads CASSFDSRNTEAFF. The CDR3 nucleotides read TGTGCCAGCAGCTTCGACAGCAGGAACACTGAAGCTTTCTTT.

This chain links TRBV7-3 with TRBJ2-1, with TRBD1 matching 9 bases. V dropped 5 bases and J dropped 8; count of bases not matched to a gene: 4. The CDR3 is made up of 13 amino acids. Germline V lookup: CDR1 SGHTA, CDR2 FQGTGA. In DNA, the CDR3 is TGTGCCAGCAGCCGGGACAGGGACGATGAGCAGTTCTTC. Translating gives CASSRDRDDEQFF.

The V call is TRBV4-1, the J call TRBJ1-2; TRBD1 aligns across 8 bases. CDR3 length equals 15 residues. J lost 6 bases, V lost 3 bases, and 9 bases had no gene match. Looked up from germline, CDR1 is MGHRA and CDR2 is YSYEKL. The CDR3 bases are TGCGCCAGCAGCCATCCGGACAGGGTAGGGAATGGCTACACCTTC. This sequence encodes CASSHPDRVGNGYTF.

The rearrangement links TRBV29-1 to TRBJ1-2, with 10 nucleotides matching TRBD1. Trimming cost V 6 bases and J 6 bases; bases outside gene matches: 10. The CDR3 is made up of 14 amino acids. Germline lookup yields CDR1 SQVTM and CDR2 ANQGSEA. The CDR3 region is CSVERQGAINGYTF. In nucleotides, the CDR3 is TGCAGCGTGGAGAGACAGGGGGCGATAAATGGCTACACCTTC.

J is TRBJ1-2 and V is TRBV5-1, with 8 positions matching TRBD1. The CDR3 sequence is 16 residues long. V trimming: 0 bases; J trimming: 4 bases; junction bases outside the gene matches: 8. CDR1 is SGHRS and CDR2 is YFSETQ in the germline V gene. The CDR3, as DNA: TGCGCCAGCAGCTTGGACGGACAGGGTGGGATCTATGGCTACACCTTC. Its translation is CASSLDGQGGIYGYTF.

The chain employs TRBV6-2 or TRBV6-3 and TRBJ2-3; D is perhaps TRBD2 (5 bases). Trimming shortened V by 3 bases and J by 4 bases, and 11 bases separated the two germline ends. Germline loops: CDR1 MNHEY, CDR2 SVGEGT. The CDR3 runs to 14 residues. The CDR3 sequence is CASSYPGFPDTQYF. CDR3 bases: TGTGCCAGCAGTTATCCGGGGTTCCCAGATACGCAGTATTTT.

The CDR3 DNA sequence: TGTGCCAGCAGCGTATACTTAGCGGGGGTAGAGCAGTTCTTC. The encoded protein is CASSVYLAGVEQFF. V is TRBV9 and J is TRBJ2-1; 9 bases are shared with TRBD2. There are 14 residues in the CDR3. Trimming took 1 base from V and 10 from J; bases not matched to a gene: 6. The germline V gene encodes CDR1 SGDLS and CDR2 YYNGEE. The full variable domain, its missing parts supplied by reference TRBV9 and TRBJ2-1, is DSGVTQTPKHLITATGQRVTLRCSPRSGDLSVYWYQQSLDQGLQFLIQYYNGEERAKGNILERFSAQQFPDLHSELNLSSLELGDSALYFCASSVYLAGVEQFFGPGTRLTVL.

The rearrangement links TRBV7-2 to TRBJ2-1; the D gene is possibly TRBD2 (5 bases). CDR3 length equals 15 residues. V gave up 6 bases and J gave up 7 bases, with 19 bases separating them. CDR1 and CDR2 from the germline V gene are SGHTA and FQGNSA. The chain's CDR3 is CASSLGVSGGNEQFF. The CDR3 DNA follows: TGTGCCAGCAGTCTGGGAGTATCCGGCGGGAATGAGCAGTTCTTC.

The table lists this clone with a count of one. J is TRBJ2-6 and V is TRBV5-1; no definite D call. There are 15 residues in the CDR3. The germline V gene encodes CDR1 SGHRS and CDR2 YFSETQ. V was clipped by 6 bases and J by 0 bases, with 10 bases between them. In nucleotides, the CDR3 is TGCGCCAGCACTTTCTACGGCTCTGGGGCCAACGTCCTGACTTTC. Protein sequence: CASTFYGSGANVLTF.

J is TRBJ1-1 and V is TRBV3-1 (or the pseudogene TRBV3-2); 7 nucleotides match TRBD1. CDR3 size: 14 residues. Germline V CDR1 and CDR2: LGHDT, YNNKEL (reference sequence). The V gene end was trimmed by 5 bases and the J gene end by 3 bases; junction bases not matched to a gene: 6. CDR3 amino acids: CASSDRQGHTEAFF. The CDR3 nucleotides read TGTGCCAGCAGCGATCGACAGGGTCACACTGAAGCTTTCTTT.

The rearrangement joins TRBV6-5 to TRBJ2-2, with 11 positions matching TRBD2. V shed 5 bases and J 7 bases; nucleotides not matched to a gene: 6. CDR1 is MNHEY and CDR2 is SVGAGI in the germline V gene. CDR3 size: 15 residues. CDR3 nucleotide sequence: TGTGCCAGCAGTATAGCGGGAGGGCCGGTCGGGGAGCTGTTTTTT. It is translated as CASSIAGGPVGELFF.

This chain connects TRBV7-2 to TRBJ2-7; TRBD2 matches 9 bases. Unmatched junction bases numbered 3, after V lost 0 bases and J lost 0 bases. Per germline, CDR1 SGHTA and CDR2 FQGNSA. The CDR3 runs 16 residues. CDR3 coding DNA: TGTGCCAGCAGCTTAGCTAGCGGGGGCTTCTCCTACGAGCAGTACTTC. Translation gives CASSLASGGFSYEQYF.

With regard to this clone: The junction does not match germline at one end; this may be a read error. The chain uses TRBV5-8 and TRBJ2-4; D gene uncertain. CDR1 is SGHTS and CDR2 is YDEGEE in the germline V gene. The CDR3 runs to 11 residues. CDR3: CASSLVQATHF. CDR3 bases: TGTGCCAGCAGCTTGGTCCAGGCTACGCACTTC.

This chain joins TRBV11-2 and TRBJ2-5; 8 nucleotides match TRBD2. The CDR3 is made up of 14 amino acids. The V segment lost 5 bases and the J segment 5 bases; nucleotides outside the gene matches: 7. In germline, CDR1 is SGHAT, CDR2 FQNNGV. Here the CDR3 reads CASSEAGAKETQYF. CDR3 sequence (DNA): TGTGCCAGCAGCGAAGCGGGGGCAAAGGAGACCCAGTACTTC.

Only a few counts were recorded for this clone. The gene calls are TRBV11-1 and TRBJ2-7, with 9 bases aligning to TRBD1. The CDR3 spans 13 residues. Trimming cost V 8 bases and J 3 bases; bases outside gene matches: 5. Germline loops: CDR1 SGHAT, CDR2 FQDESV (reference sequence). CDR3 DNA sequence: TGTGCCAGCGATCCGGGACAGGGCTACGAGCAGTACTTC. This sequence encodes CASDPGQGYEQYF.

The V gene is TRBV3-1 (or the pseudogene TRBV3-2), the J gene TRBJ2-5, with 7 bases aligning to TRBD1. The germline V gene encodes CDR1 LGHDT and CDR2 YNNKEL (reference sequence). Losses at the gene ends were 4 bases for V and 1 base for J; bases not matched to a gene: 3. The CDR3 totals 14 residues. The CDR3 region is CASSLRQGQETQYF. CDR3 DNA sequence: TGTGCCAGCAGCCTTAGACAGGGCCAAGAGACCCAGTACTTC.

This clone occurred once. The chain carries TRBV9 and TRBJ2-7; TRBD2 might be the D (6 bases). CDR3 length: 11 residues. Germline lookup yields CDR1 SGDLS and CDR2 YYNGEE. Trimming left V 3 bases short and J 6 bases short, with 7 bases between. The CDR3: CASSELAEQYF. In nucleotides, the CDR3 is TGTGCCAGCAGCGAACTAGCCGAGCAGTACTTC.

The chain links TRBV30 to TRBJ1-2; a possible D gene is TRBD1 (6 bases). CDR1 GTSNPN and CDR2 SVGIG come from the germline V gene (reference sequence). This CDR3 has 12 amino acids. V lost 1 base, J lost 4 bases, and 7 bases lay in between. The CDR3 DNA reads TGTGCCTGGAGTGCCAGGGGCTATGGCTACACCTTC. Protein: CAWSARGYGYTF.

This chain uses TRBV30 with TRBJ1-2, with 10 bases lining up with TRBD1. Germline CDR1 reads GTSNPN; CDR2 reads SVGIG (reference sequence). This CDR3 comprises 15 residues. Trimming removed 3 bases from V and 0 bases from J; junction bases left unmatched: 4. The DNA for the CDR3 is TGTGCCTGGAGGAGGGGGACAGGGGCTAACTATGGCTACACCTTC. This sequence encodes CAWRRGTGANYGYTF.

In DNA form, the CDR3 reads TGTGCCAGCAGCTTAAATGGGGCAGGGGGCGGCACAGATACGCAGTATTTT. It specifies CASSLNGAGGGTDTQYF. The chain is built from TRBV7-3 and TRBJ2-3, with 8 bases fitting TRBD1. J gave up 1 base and V 1 base, and 7 bases lay outside the gene matches. This CDR3 comprises 17 residues. Germline CDR1 and CDR2: SGHTA and FQGTGA.

The chain joins TRBV27 to TRBJ2-7, with TRBD1 matching over 7 bases. Germline V gene data show CDR1 as MNHEY and CDR2 as SMNVEV (reference sequence). Trimming at V came to 4 bases and at J to 0 bases, leaving 9 bases not matched to a gene. The CDR3 spans 16 residues. For the CDR3, the DNA is TGTGCCAGCAGTTCCACAGGGGTTTCACCCTCCTACGAGCAGTACTTC. It yields the protein CASSSTGVSPSYEQYF.

The rearrangement joins TRBV5-1 to TRBJ1-4; TRBD1 matches 8 bases. The V and J ends lost 1 base and 0 bases, in that order; junction bases with no gene match: 11. Germline V gives CDR1 SGHRS, CDR2 YFSETQ. This CDR3 is 19 amino acids long. CDR3 sequence (DNA): TGCGCCAGCAGCTTGCAGGGGGACAGGCTTTACACAACTAATGAAAAACTGTTTTTT. This translates into CASSLQGDRLYTTNEKLFF.

The sample holds a few counts of this clone. The chain carries TRBV19 and TRBJ1-1, with unresolved D. CDR1 is LNHDA, CDR2 SQIVND, per germline (reference sequence). This CDR3 region has 13 residues. Trimming pared 4 bases from V and 1 base from J, leaving 7 bases between. In DNA form, the CDR3 reads TGTGCCAGTAGTAGGTCCGGGAACACTGAAGCTTTCTTT. This codes for CASSRSGNTEAFF.